Shown below are 31 T cell receptor beta chains from a single sample sequenced in a study of brain T cells in children with intractable seizures. Clones were sequenced by immunoSEQ multiplex PCR, and TCRdb holds only the in-frame ones, with some missing. This repertoire shows about 340,000 clones, more than 85% found once; its top ten account for approximately 5%. The time point: blood from clinic visit 5 months post-surgery; TSC patient then seizure free. Sequenced material: peripheral blood, taken roughly 5 months after surgery. The receptors were gathered from a boy under two years old with tuberous sclerosis and intractable seizures.

The chain combines TRBV11-2 with TRBJ2-5; possibly TRBD2 for D (6 bases). CDR3 length: 15 amino acids. Trimming cost V 6 bases and J 1 base, with 15 bases left between them. Germline V CDR1 and CDR2: SGHAT, FQNNGV. The CDR3, as DNA: TGTGCCAGCAGGGGACTCAGGACGACCCAAGAGACCCAGTACTTC. Its translation: CASRGLRTTQETQYF.

The chain joins TRBV6-2 or TRBV6-3 to TRBJ2-3; D is perhaps TRBD2 (6 bases). Per germline, CDR1 MNHEY and CDR2 SVGEGT. Deletions cut 5 bases from V and 1 base from J, with 16 bases between. CDR3 length: 16 residues. The CDR3 DNA follows: TGTGCCAGCAGTAACTTAGGTGGCGGGGGCACAGATACGCAGTATTTT. This translates into CASSNLGGGGTDTQYF.

The V gene is TRBV28, the J gene TRBJ2-7, with no clear D. Germline CDR1 is MDHEN and CDR2 is SYDVKM. V was pared by 7 bases and J by 2 bases, with 9 bases between. The CDR3 length is 12 residues. The CDR3 DNA is TGTGCCAGCACCAGAACAGCCTACGAGCAGTACTTC. Translating it yields CASTRTAYEQYF. Full variable domain (remainder filled in from reference TRBV28 and TRBJ2-7): DVKVTQSSRYLVKRTGEKVFLECVQDMDHENMFWYRQDPGLGLRLIYFSYDVKMKEKGDIPEGYSVSREKKERFSLILESASTNQTSMYLCASTRTAYEQYFGPGTRLTVT.

This CDR3 reads CASSRMSGQGKFF. The CDR3 DNA reads TGTGCCAGCAGTCGAATGTCGGGACAGGGGAAGTTCTTC. The rearrangement joins TRBV11-3 to TRBJ2-1; 10 bases are shared with TRBD1. In germline, CDR1 is SGHNT, CDR2 YENEEA. The V segment lost 6 bases and the J segment 14 bases; nucleotides outside the gene matches: 10. This CDR3 has 13 residues.

The chain is built from TRBV6-5 and TRBJ2-2; perhaps TRBD1 as D (5 bases). The germline V gene has CDR1 MNHEY and CDR2 SVGAGI. Trimming cost V 8 bases and J 6 bases, with 13 bases left between them. The CDR3 consists of 13 residues. The CDR3 nucleotides are TGTGCCAGCGGGGCTGTTGGGGCCGGGGAGCTGTTTTTT. Translation gives CASGAVGAGELFF.

The chain joins TRBV5-8 to TRBJ1-2, with TRBD1 identical over 7 bases. There are 16 residues in the CDR3. The V gene's germline CDR1 is SGHTS and CDR2 YDEGEE. The V gene end was trimmed by 7 bases and the J gene end by 1 base; junction bases not matched to a gene: 13. CDR3 region: CASSRGRQGLNYGYTF. As DNA, the CDR3 is TGTGCCAGCTCCCGCGGCAGACAGGGACTTAACTATGGCTACACCTTC. The full variable domain, completed using reference TRBV5-8 and TRBJ1-2, is EAGVTQSPTHLIKTRGQQATLRCSPISGHTSVYWYQQALGLGLQFLLWYDEGEERNRGNFPPRFSGRQFPNYSSELNVNALELEDSALYLCASSRGRQGLNYGYTFGSGTRLTVV.

This chain uses TRBV11-2 with TRBJ1-2; D gene ambiguous. CDR3 length: 14 residues. Germline V gene data show CDR1 as SGHAT and CDR2 as FQNNGV. V was clipped by 5 bases and J by 0 bases, with 10 bases between them. This CDR3 is CASSAAGPNYGYTF. The CDR3 DNA follows: TGTGCCAGCAGCGCCGCAGGTCCTAACTATGGCTACACCTTC.

In nucleotides, the CDR3 is TGTGCCATCAGTGAGTCGCGACAGGGGACCACTGAAGCTTTCTTT. Translation gives CAISESRQGTTEAFF. The V call is TRBV10-3, the J call TRBJ1-1; 8 bases line up with TRBD1. This CDR3 is built from 15 residues. Germline V gene sequence: CDR1 ENHRY, CDR2 SYGVKD. Losses at the gene ends were 0 bases for V and 4 bases for J; bases not matched to a gene: 4.

V usage is TRBV5-6 and J usage is TRBJ2-5; perhaps D is TRBD1 or TRBD2 (6 bases each). Germline values: CDR1 SGHDT, CDR2 YYEEEE. The CDR3 runs to 16 residues. Trimming shortened V by 7 bases and J by 5 bases, and 24 bases separated the two germline ends. CDR3 DNA sequence: TGTGCCAGCTTGAGGCGGGACAAGACCCTCTTGGAGACCCAGTACTTC. Translated: CASLRRDKTLLETQYF.

This sequence joins TRBV19 and TRBJ1-5, with 12 bases lining up with TRBD1. The CDR3 has 18 amino acids. From germline, CDR1 is LNHDA and CDR2 SQIVND (reference sequence). J lost 0 bases, V lost 5 bases, and 8 bases had no gene match. CDR3 nucleotide sequence: TGTGCCAGTAGTCCAGGGACAGGGGGCTCCTTTAGCAATCAGCCCCAGCATTTT. This codes for CASSPGTGGSFSNQPQHF.

V is TRBV12-3 or TRBV12-4 and J is TRBJ2-7, with TRBD1 identical over 7 bases. After removal of 5 bases from V and 11 bases from J, the junction contained 6 bases not matched to a gene. The CDR3 length is 11 residues. CDR3 loop: CASSAGQVKYF. The CDR3 DNA is TGTGCCAGCAGTGCAGGACAGGTAAAGTACTTC.

CDR3 in amino acids: CASSPLAGVSYNEQFF. The CDR3 region has the DNA TGTGCCAGCAGTCCACTAGCGGGAGTTTCCTACAATGAGCAGTTCTTC. The V call is TRBV28, the J call TRBJ2-1; 11 nucleotides line up with TRBD2. The CDR3 has 16 amino acids. With 5 bases clipped from V and 1 base from J, the junction kept 4 bases outside the gene matches. CDR1 is MDHEN, CDR2 SYDVKM, per germline.

The rearrangement joins TRBV3-1 (or the pseudogene TRBV3-2) to TRBJ2-2; TRBD2 matches at 12 bases. J lost 5 bases, V lost 4 bases, and 2 bases had no gene match. The CDR3 consists of 15 residues. Germline values: CDR1 LGHDT, CDR2 YNNKEL (reference sequence). CDR3 nucleotide sequence: TGTGCCAGCAGCCTGACTAGCGGGAGAACCGGGGAGCTGTTTTTT. It translates to CASSLTSGRTGELFF.

The chain links TRBV5-6 to TRBJ1-3; no clear D. Germline V gene sequence: CDR1 SGHDT, CDR2 YYEEEE. V lost 2 bases and J lost 0, with 6 bases in between. The CDR3 covers 14 residues. The CDR3 protein is CASSFPSSGNTIYF. In nucleotides, the CDR3 is TGTGCCAGCAGCTTTCCGAGCTCTGGAAACACCATATATTTT.

This clone was seen a handful of times. This sequence joins TRBV6-5 and TRBJ1-1; 8 bases match TRBD1. CDR1 is MNHEY and CDR2 is SVGAGI in the germline V gene. This CDR3 is built from 15 residues. Germline trimming cut 7 bases from V and 1 base from J; bases unmatched to any gene: 8. CDR3 sequence: CASNNAGGKNTEAFF. The CDR3 DNA reads as TGTGCCAGCAACAATGCAGGGGGCAAGAACACTGAAGCTTTCTTT.

The chain joins TRBV27 to TRBJ2-7, with D perhaps given as TRBD1 or TRBD2 (6 bases each). Germline-derived CDR1 and CDR2 are MNHEY and SMNVEV (reference sequence). The length of the CDR3 is 15 residues. With 3 bases removed from V and 6 bases from J, the gap between germline ends came to 18 bases. The DNA for the CDR3 is TGTGCCAGCAGTTTTGGGCACACAGGGACTGGCGAGCAGTACTTC. Amino acids: CASSFGHTGTGEQYF.

The chain combines TRBV27 with TRBJ2-7; maybe TRBD2 (5 bases). Trimming pared 7 bases from V and 2 bases from J, leaving 21 bases between. Germline values: CDR1 MNHEY, CDR2 SMNVEV (reference sequence). This CDR3 has 16 residues. CDR3 nucleotide sequence: TGTGCCAGCATTCTCGCCGTGGGGAGTGTAACCTACGAGCAGTACTTC. This sequence encodes CASILAVGSVTYEQYF.

The chain has TRBV5-1 and TRBJ2-7; D is possibly TRBD1 (6 bases). The V gene lost 3 bases and the J gene lost 4 bases, with 17 bases spanning the gap. The CDR3 covers 15 residues. From germline, CDR1 is SGHRS and CDR2 YFSETQ. CDR3 sequence (DNA): TGCGCCAGCAGCTGGATGCGAGGGGGTGGGTACGAGCAGTACTTC. Translated, it gives CASSWMRGGGYEQYF.

The CDR3 DNA is TGCAGTGCTACTGAAGGAGGGCGAGAGACCCAGTACTTC. Translation: CSATEGGRETQYF. The chain links TRBV20-1 to TRBJ2-5; weak D call: TRBD2 (6 bases). The CDR3 contains 13 residues. The ends were cut back, 4 bases at V and 4 bases at J, with 13 bases in the middle. Germline CDR1 reads DFQATT; CDR2 reads SNEGSKA (reference sequence).

CDR3 nucleotides: TGTGGCACCATGGGGGCCGCAGATACGCAGTATTTT. Encoded protein: CGTMGAADTQYF. The chain is built from TRBV6-5 and TRBJ2-3; tentatively, D is TRBD1 (6 bases). Germline CDR1 reads MNHEY; CDR2 reads SVGAGI. The CDR3 is 12 amino acids.

The V call is TRBV5-1, the J call TRBJ1-2; maybe TRBD1 (5 bases). Germline CDR1 and CDR2: SGHRS and YFSETQ. The CDR3 contains 15 residues. Trimming took off 0 bases at V and 5 bases at J, with 14 bases between the two ends. Here the CDR3 reads CASSLDPGPPYGYTF. The CDR3 bases are TGCGCCAGCAGCTTGGACCCAGGGCCGCCGTATGGCTACACCTTC.

CDR3 protein: CASSGRDSQETQYF. CDR3 sequence (DNA): TGTGCCAGCAGCGGACGGGACTCCCAAGAGACCCAGTACTTC. The rearrangement joins TRBV9 to TRBJ2-5; TRBD2 is a possible D gene (6 bases). The CDR3 runs 14 residues. Germline CDR1 reads SGDLS; CDR2 reads YYNGEE. Trimming removed 3 bases from V and 1 base from J, with 10 bases in between.

The chain employs TRBV5-1 and TRBJ1-1; 9 positions match TRBD1. V gave up 2 bases and J gave up 1 base; unmatched junction bases: 3. Germline CDR1 reads SGHRS; CDR2 reads YFSETQ. This CDR3 has 15 amino acids. The CDR3 DNA reads as TGCGCCAGCAGCTTCCCGGGACAGGGGAACACTGAAGCTTTCTTT. It is translated as CASSFPGQGNTEAFF.

V usage is TRBV27 and J usage is TRBJ2-5; no clear D. V lost 6 bases, J lost 3 bases, and 11 bases lay in between. The length of the CDR3 is 13 residues. The germline V gene has CDR1 MNHEY and CDR2 SMNVEV (reference sequence). DNA for the CDR3: TGTGCCAGCAGATCCTCTTTGGAAGAGACCCAGTACTTC. This sequence encodes CASRSSLEETQYF.

This sequence joins TRBV29-1 and TRBJ1-1, with D unresolved. Trimming cost V 5 bases and J 7 bases, with 8 bases left between them. The CDR3 runs to 10 residues. CDR1 SQVTM and CDR2 ANQGSEA come from the germline V gene. CDR3 in amino acids: CSVMDFEAFF. CDR3 nucleotides: TGCAGCGTTATGGACTTTGAAGCTTTCTTT.

The V gene is TRBV6-5, the J gene TRBJ2-5; 7 bases map to TRBD2. CDR1 and CDR2 (germline): MNHEY, SVGAGI. The CDR3 has 15 amino acids. V lost 3 bases and J lost 0; bases outside the gene matches: 4. The CDR3 loop reads CASSYSGLDQETQYF. The CDR3 nucleotides read TGTGCCAGCAGTTATTCCGGACTAGACCAAGAGACCCAGTACTTC.

The CDR3 protein is CASQPTSLYEQYF. The CDR3 DNA sequence: TGTGCCAGCCAACCGACTAGCCTCTACGAGCAGTACTTC. The V gene is TRBV28, the J gene TRBJ2-7, with TRBD2 matching over 7 bases. The germline V gene has CDR1 MDHEN and CDR2 SYDVKM. The CDR3 is 13 amino acids. V shed 8 bases and J 3 bases; nucleotides not matched to a gene: 7.

The chain joins TRBV5-6 to TRBJ2-7; 8 nucleotides agree with TRBD2. This CDR3 contains 17 residues. Looked up from germline, CDR1 is SGHDT and CDR2 is YYEEEE. V lost 1 base to trimming and J lost 0 bases; unmatched junction nucleotides: 9. The CDR3 DNA sequence: TGTGCCAGCAGCTTGCCCGTAGCGGGATCTAGCTCCTACGAGCAGTACTTC. It encodes CASSLPVAGSSSYEQYF.

The V and J genes are TRBV6-5 and TRBJ1-3, with D maybe TRBD1 (5 bases). Germline CDR1 is MNHEY and CDR2 is SVGAGI. Trimming cost V 0 bases and J 4 bases, with 10 bases left between them. The CDR3 totals 15 residues. The CDR3 DNA follows: TGTGCCAGCAGTTACTCCTGGCGGACAGGAAACACCATATATTTT. It yields the protein CASSYSWRTGNTIYF.

The chain employs TRBV2 and TRBJ1-5; D may be TRBD1 (6 bases). CDR3 length: 14 amino acids. Germline assignment: CDR1 SNHLY and CDR2 FYNNEI. Trimming cost V 8 bases and J 5 bases, with 16 bases left between them. DNA of the CDR3: TGTGCCAGCGAAAGGGACATCCTAGATCAGCCCCAGCATTTT. Protein sequence: CASERDILDQPQHF.

A remark on this clone: Just one base apart from a much larger clone, this may be a read error. The chain recombines TRBV19 with TRBJ1-1; unclear D gene. With 3 bases removed from V and 1 base from J, the gap between germline ends came to 0 bases. The CDR3 consists of 11 residues. CDR1 is LNHDA and CDR2 is SQIVND in the germline V gene (reference sequence). CDR3 DNA sequence: TGTGCCAGTAGTATGAACACTGAAGCTTTCTTT. It specifies CASSMNTEAFF.